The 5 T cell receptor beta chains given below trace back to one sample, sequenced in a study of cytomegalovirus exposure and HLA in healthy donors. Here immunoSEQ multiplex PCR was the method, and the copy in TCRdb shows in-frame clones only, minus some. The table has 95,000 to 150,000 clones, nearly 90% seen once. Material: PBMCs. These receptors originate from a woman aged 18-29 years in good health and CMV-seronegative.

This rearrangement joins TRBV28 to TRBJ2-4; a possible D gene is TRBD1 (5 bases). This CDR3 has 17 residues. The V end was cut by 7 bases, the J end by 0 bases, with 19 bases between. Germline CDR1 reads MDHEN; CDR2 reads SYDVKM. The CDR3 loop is CASTSAWGPIAKNIQYF. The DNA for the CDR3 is TGTGCCAGCACCTCAGCCTGGGGCCCCATAGCCAAAAACATTCAGTACTTC.

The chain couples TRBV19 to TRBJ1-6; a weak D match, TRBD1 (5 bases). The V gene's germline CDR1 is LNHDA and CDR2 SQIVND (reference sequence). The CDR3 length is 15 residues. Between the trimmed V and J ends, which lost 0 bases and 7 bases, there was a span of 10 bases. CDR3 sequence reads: CASSIDTGENSPLHF. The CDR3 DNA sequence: TGTGCCAGTAGTATAGATACAGGTGAAAATTCACCCCTCCACTTT.

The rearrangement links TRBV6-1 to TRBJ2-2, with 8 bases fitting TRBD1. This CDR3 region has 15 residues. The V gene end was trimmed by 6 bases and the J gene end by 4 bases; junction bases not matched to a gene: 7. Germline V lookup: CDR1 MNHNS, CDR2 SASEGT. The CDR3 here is CASRGGGTGTGELFF. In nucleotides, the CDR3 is TGTGCCAGCAGGGGGGGCGGGACAGGCACCGGGGAGCTGTTTTTT.

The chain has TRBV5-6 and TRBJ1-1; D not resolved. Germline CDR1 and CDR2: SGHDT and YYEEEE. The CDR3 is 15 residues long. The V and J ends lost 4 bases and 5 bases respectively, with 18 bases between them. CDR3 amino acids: CASSHSNGVGTEAFF. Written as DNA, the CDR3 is TGTGCCAGCAGCCATTCCAACGGGGTCGGGACTGAAGCTTTCTTT. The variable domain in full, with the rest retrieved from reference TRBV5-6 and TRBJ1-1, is DAGVTQSPTHLIKTRGQQVTLRCSPKSGHDTVSWYQQALGQGPQFIFQYYEEEERQRGNFPDRFSGHQFPNYSSELNVNALLLGDSALYLCASSHSNGVGTEAFFGQGTRLTVV.

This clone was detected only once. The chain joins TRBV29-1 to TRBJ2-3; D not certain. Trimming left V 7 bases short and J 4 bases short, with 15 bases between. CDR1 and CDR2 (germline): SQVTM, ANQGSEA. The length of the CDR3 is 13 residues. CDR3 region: CSAEEQPADTQYF. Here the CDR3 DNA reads TGCAGCGCCGAGGAGCAACCGGCAGATACGCAGTATTTT.